Listed here are 12 T cell receptor beta chains from one sample, sequenced in a study of beta chain features in type 1 diabetes. Reverse transcribing all isolated RNA meant expressed TCRB transcripts were sequenced. The table came from immunoSEQ multiplex PCR; TCRdb's copy has only in-frame clones and leaves some out. Counted here are approximately 270,000 clones, about 13% occurring once; the ten biggest clones make up about 0.015%. No antigen has been identified for these receptors. General study points: The study found moderately but significantly shorter TCRB CDR3s in all four CD4+ subsets of Type 1 diabetes patients.

The sequenced material came from naive CD4+ T cells from blood. The source of these receptors is a young man with type 1 diabetes.

In this sample, this clone turned up a few times. V usage is TRBV4-2 and J usage is TRBJ2-1; no reliable D call. Trimming pared 4 bases from V and 4 bases from J, leaving 17 bases between. Looked up from germline, CDR1 is LGHNA and CDR2 is YNFKEQ. This CDR3 comprises 16 residues. The DNA of the CDR3 is TGTGCCAGCAGCCCCCGCCGAGATTTACCTTACAATGAGCAGTTCTTC. It encodes CASSPRRDLPYNEQFF.

The genes are TRBV28 and TRBJ2-1; D might be TRBD2 (6 bases). Germline V gives CDR1 MDHEN, CDR2 SYDVKM. V lost 7 bases and J lost 8, with 15 bases in between. CDR3 length: 13 amino acids. The CDR3 is CASNREMSDEQFF. CDR3 bases: TGTGCCAGCAACCGGGAGATGAGCGATGAGCAGTTCTTC.

The CDR3 sequence is CASSSGASGRYEQYF. In DNA, the CDR3 is TGTGCCAGCAGCTCCGGGGCTAGCGGGAGATACGAGCAGTACTTC. The chain links TRBV28 to TRBJ2-7; 10 bases are shared with TRBD2. The CDR3 totals 15 residues. The trim removed 6 bases at V and 4 bases at J, leaving 9 bases unmatched. Germline-derived CDR1 and CDR2 are MDHEN and SYDVKM.

The sample holds a few counts of this clone. The V and J genes are TRBV9 and TRBJ2-3; TRBD2 aligns across 10 bases. The CDR3 covers 16 residues. The trim removed 0 bases at V and 7 bases at J, leaving 8 bases unmatched. The germline gives CDR1 SGDLS, CDR2 YYNGEE. The CDR3 bases are TGTGCCAGCAGCGTAGCTGTGTCTAGCGGGAGTAATACGCAGTATTTT. This codes for CASSVAVSSGSNTQYF.

In its sample, this clone was seen a few times. The chain employs TRBV6-5 and TRBJ2-1; 8 nucleotides match TRBD2. Per the germline V gene, CDR1 is MNHEY and CDR2 is SVGAGI. The CDR3 covers 15 residues. The V segment lost 6 bases and the J segment 3 bases; nucleotides outside the gene matches: 7. This CDR3 is CASSLSGKGYNEQFF. For the CDR3, the DNA is TGTGCCAGCAGCCTTAGCGGGAAGGGCTACAATGAGCAGTTCTTC.

This clone was picked up a small number of times. The chain uses TRBV14 and TRBJ2-5; 8 positions agree with TRBD1. The CDR3 runs to 17 residues. Trimming removed 2 bases from V and 0 bases from J; junction bases left unmatched: 8. The germline gives CDR1 SGHDN, CDR2 FVKESK. DNA for the CDR3: TGTGCCAGCAGCCAACGATGGACAGGGCGTAACCAAGAGACCCAGTACTTC. This codes for CASSQRWTGRNQETQYF.

This clone was found a few times. The chain joins TRBV9 to TRBJ2-1, with D perhaps matching TRBD2 (6 bases). Germline V gene sequence: CDR1 SGDLS, CDR2 YYNGEE. The CDR3 length is 17 residues. Trimming removed 2 bases from V and 1 base from J, with 16 bases in between. The CDR3 DNA follows: TGTGCCAGCAGCGTCGGGACGACGGGAGTATCCTACAATGAGCAGTTCTTC. The encoded protein is CASSVGTTGVSYNEQFF.

This clone has only a few counts. One junction end disagrees with the germline gene, perhaps due to a read error. This chain connects TRBV5-1 to TRBJ2-7; 7 bases are shared with TRBD1. Germline V lookup: CDR1 SGHRS, CDR2 YFSETQ. The CDR3 length is 12 residues. DNA of the CDR3: TGCGCCAGCAGCAGAGGGACAGCCGAGGAGTACTTC. It yields the protein CASSRGTAEEYF.

This clone has only a few counts. The chain combines TRBV7-9 with TRBJ2-5, with a possible D match to TRBD1 (5 bases). This CDR3 is built from 14 residues. The germline CDR1 and CDR2 sequences are SEHNR and FQNEAQ (reference sequence). The ends were cut back, 5 bases at V and 0 bases at J, with 10 bases in the middle. The CDR3: CASSDNRNQETQYF. CDR3 nucleotides: TGTGCCAGCAGCGACAACAGGAACCAAGAGACCCAGTACTTC.

The sample holds a few counts of this clone. V and J are TRBV18 and TRBJ2-7; TRBD2 is a possible D gene (5 bases). V gave up 6 bases and J gave up 2 bases, with 11 bases separating them. The CDR3 is 13 residues long. The germline V gene has CDR1 KGHSH and CDR2 LQKENI. CDR3 amino acids: CASSLTGAYEQYF. Here the CDR3 DNA reads TGTGCCAGCTCCCTAACCGGGGCCTACGAGCAGTACTTC.

This clone was picked up a small number of times. The CDR3 sequence: CASSLRAGVPYEQYF. The CDR3 DNA reads as TGTGCCAGCAGTTTAAGAGCGGGAGTCCCCTACGAGCAGTACTTC. This chain connects TRBV27 to TRBJ2-7, with 8 positions matching TRBD2. The junction had 5 bases not matched to a gene; V was cut back by 2 bases and J by 2 bases. Germline CDR1 MNHEY, CDR2 SMNVEV (reference sequence). The CDR3 extends over 15 amino acids.

The rearrangement links TRBV7-9 to TRBJ2-2; TRBD2 matches 13 bases. The CDR3 is 17 amino acids. Trimming cost V 5 bases and J 7 bases; bases outside gene matches: 10. Per germline, CDR1 SEHNR and CDR2 FQNEAQ (reference sequence). In nucleotides, the CDR3 is TGTGCCAGCAGCGCTACTAGCGGGAGGGCCCTCGGCGGGGAGCTGTTTTTT. Protein sequence: CASSATSGRALGGELFF.